The 31 T cell receptor beta chains reported below all come from one sample, sequenced in a study of CD8+CD57+ T cells in acquired aplastic anemia. Genomic DNA, the template, was used for profiling of the TCR beta VDJ and CDR3. One entry per CDR3 protein results from TCRdb running MiXCR on the reads. Of under 350,000 distinct CDR3 sequences in the sample, around three fifths were seen once. Those patients picked for sequencing had displayed CD8+CD57+ cell expansion on flow cytometry. The source material was sorted CD4+, CD8+, or CD8+CD57+ T cells (not recorded which) from PBMCs. The receptors come from a human donor with aplastic anemia.

The table lists this clonotype with a count of one. J is TRBJ1-5 and V is TRBV7-9; D is unresolved. The germline V and J ends were trimmed by 1 base and 3 bases, with 16 bases remaining between them. Germline lookup yields CDR1 SEHNR and CDR2 FQNEAQ (reference sequence). The CDR3 has 17 residues. In nucleotides, the CDR3 is TGTGCCAGCAGCTTAGTATGGTCGGAAGACCACAATCAGCCCCAGCATTTT. As protein: CASSLVWSEDHNQPQHF.

This chain links TRBV6-6 with TRBJ1-1, with TRBD1 identical over 9 bases. The CDR3 extends over 13 amino acids. Germline-derived CDR1 and CDR2 are MNHNY and SVGAGI (reference sequence). Trimming took 4 bases from V and 5 from J; bases not matched to a gene: 2. DNA for the CDR3: TGTGCCAGCAGTTCGGGACAGGGTACTGAAGCTTTCTTT. This gives the protein CASSSGQGTEAFF.

The chain joins TRBV15 to TRBJ1-6, with a weak D call TRBD1 (5 bases). The V gene's germline CDR1 is LNHNV and CDR2 YYDKDF (reference sequence). V dropped 2 bases and J dropped 7 bases, with 9 bases sitting between them. This CDR3 is 14 amino acids long. CDR3 in DNA: TGTGCCACCAGCAGACAGGGTCCAAATTCACCCCTCCACTTT. It specifies CATSRQGPNSPLHF. The variable domain in full, completed from reference TRBV15 and TRBJ1-6, reads DAMVIQNPRYQVTQFGKPVTLSCSQTLNHNVMYWYQQKSSQAPKLLFHYYDKDFNNEADTPDNFQSRRPNTSFCFLDIRSPGLGDTAMYLCATSRQGPNSPLHFGNGTRLTVT.

The chain is built from TRBV20-1 and TRBJ2-1; D is unclear. The CDR3 is 13 residues long. CDR1 and CDR2 (germline): DFQATT, SNEGSKA (reference sequence). Trimming pared 4 bases from V and 1 base from J, leaving 8 bases between. The CDR3 region is CSAIFRSYNEQFF. In DNA form, the CDR3 reads TGCAGTGCTATTTTCCGATCCTACAATGAGCAGTTCTTC.

The table lists this clonotype with many counts. The CDR3 region is CASSYRGNAGYTF. The CDR3 nucleotides read TGCGCCAGCAGCTACAGGGGTAACGCTGGCTACACCTTC. The rearrangement links TRBV5-1 to TRBJ1-2; TRBD1 matches 7 bases. Per germline, CDR1 SGHRS and CDR2 YFSETQ. The V gene end was trimmed by 3 bases and the J gene end by 7 bases; junction bases not matched to a gene: 6. This CDR3 is 13 amino acids long.

The chain carries TRBV24-1 and TRBJ2-3; TRBD2 matches at 8 bases. V shed 4 bases, J shed 9 bases, and the junction held 14 bases outside the gene matches. This CDR3 is built from 16 residues. Germline CDR1 is KGHDR and CDR2 is SFDVKD. CDR3 DNA: TGTGCCACCAGTGACTTCTGGACTAGCTTCGGTGTCACGCAGTATTTT. Its translation is CATSDFWTSFGVTQYF.

The V gene is TRBV7-9, the J gene TRBJ1-2; TRBD1 matches 7 bases. There are 14 residues in the CDR3. The germline CDR1 and CDR2 sequences are SEHNR and FQNEAQ (reference sequence). Trimming removed 5 bases from V and 7 bases from J; junction bases left unmatched: 10. In DNA, the CDR3 is TGTGCCAGCAGCCCGGGAACAGGGGAGAGTGGCTACACCTTC. Protein: CASSPGTGESGYTF.

V gene TRBV19 combines with J gene TRBJ2-5, with D possibly being TRBD2 (6 bases). Germline CDR1 LNHDA, CDR2 SQIVND (reference sequence). CDR3 size: 14 residues. Trimming left V 5 bases short and J 5 bases short, with 15 bases between. The CDR3 loop is CASSRRGSWETQYF. The DNA of the CDR3 is TGTGCCAGTAGTCGGAGGGGATCGTGGGAGACCCAGTACTTC.

V gene TRBV6-2 or TRBV6-3 combines with J gene TRBJ2-3, with no clear D. Germline CDR1 reads MNHEY; CDR2 reads SVGEGT. Trimming shortened V by 0 bases and J by 7 bases, and 8 bases separated the two germline ends. This CDR3 has 13 amino acids. In nucleotides, the CDR3 is TGTGCCAGCAGTTACTCGTTGGATTATACGCAGTATTTT. It specifies CASSYSLDYTQYF.

There are many counts of this clonotype. CDR3 DNA sequence: TGCGCCAGCAGCCATCAATGGGGACCCAATCAGCCCCAGCATTTT. As protein: CASSHQWGPNQPQHF. The chain combines TRBV4-1 with TRBJ1-5, with D possibly being TRBD1 (5 bases). The CDR3 is 15 residues long. The germline CDR1 and CDR2 sequences are MGHRA and YSYEKL. V shed 3 bases and J shed 3 bases, with 12 bases lying between them.

This clonotype was seen only once. One end of the junction varies from germline; a read error may be responsible. The rearrangement uses TRBV5-1 and TRBJ2-6, with 10 bases identical to TRBD1. The germline gives CDR1 SGHRS, CDR2 YFSETQ. This CDR3 comprises 15 residues. The CDR3 sequence is CASSFTGTGAYVLTF. The CDR3 coding sequence is TGCGCCAGCAGCTTTACCGGGACAGGGGCCTACGTCCTGACTTTC.

V is TRBV10-3 and J is TRBJ2-7, with D perhaps matching TRBD1 or TRBD2 (5 bases each). This CDR3 region has 12 residues. Germline values: CDR1 ENHRY, CDR2 SYGVKD. The V and J ends lost 10 bases and 2 bases respectively, with 12 bases between them. CDR3 in amino acids: CATGTGPYEQYF. In DNA form, the CDR3 reads TGTGCCACTGGGACGGGACCCTACGAGCAGTACTTC.

The rearrangement joins TRBV24-1 to TRBJ2-7; possibly TRBD1 or TRBD2 for D (6 bases each). This CDR3 has 13 amino acids. Trimming cost V 11 bases and J 2 bases, with 15 bases left between them. Germline CDR1 is KGHDR and CDR2 is SFDVKD. In nucleotides, the CDR3 is TGTGCCAGCCGGATCGGGGGCCCCTACGAGCAGTACTTC. This translates into CASRIGGPYEQYF.

This clonotype has a count of ten or more. J is TRBJ2-3 and V is TRBV5-1; tentative D call: TRBD1 (5 bases). CDR1 is SGHRS and CDR2 is YFSETQ in the germline V gene. V lost 0 bases and J 2 bases, leaving 10 bases between the germline ends. This CDR3 spans 15 amino acids. The DNA of the CDR3 is TGCGCCAGCAGCTTGGGACAGCTACTCACAGATACGCAGTATTTT. Its protein is CASSLGQLLTDTQYF.

DNA for the CDR3: TGTGCCAGCAGCACGCGGGGGGTGATCTACGAGCAGTACTTC. Amino acids: CASSTRGVIYEQYF. The chain recombines TRBV7-8 with TRBJ2-7; 8 positions match TRBD2. CDR1 is SGHVS and CDR2 is FQNEAQ in the germline V gene. V trimming: 5 bases; J trimming: 3 bases; junction bases outside the gene matches: 6. There are 14 residues in the CDR3.

The CDR3 is CASSLEGTGISPLHF. The DNA of the CDR3 is TGCGCCAGCAGCTTGGAAGGGACAGGGATTTCACCCCTCCACTTT. The chain recombines TRBV5-1 with TRBJ1-6; the match to TRBD1 covers 9 bases. This CDR3 has 15 amino acids. J gave up 9 bases and V 0 bases, and 4 bases lay outside the gene matches. Germline-derived CDR1 and CDR2 are SGHRS and YFSETQ. The whole variable domain, remainder taken from reference TRBV5-1 and TRBJ1-6, is KAGVTQTPRYLIKTRGQQVTLSCSPISGHRSVSWYQQTPGQGLQFLFEYFSETQRNKGNFPGRFSGRQFSNSRSEMNVSTLELGDSALYLCASSLEGTGISPLHFGNGTRLTVT.

The J gene is TRBJ2-3, the V gene TRBV20-1; D gene ambiguous. Germline V gene lookup returns CDR1 DFQATT and CDR2 SNEGSKA (reference sequence). Trimming took 5 bases from V and 4 from J, leaving 7 bases between them. The CDR3 is 11 residues long. CDR3 amino acids: CSAGYADTQYF. The CDR3 bases are TGCAGTGCTGGTTATGCAGATACGCAGTATTTT.

Many counts were recorded for this clonotype. This sequence joins TRBV20-1 and TRBJ2-3; possibly TRBD2 for D (6 bases). Trimming stripped 0 bases from V and 2 bases from J, with 9 bases between. This CDR3 is built from 14 residues. Germline CDR1 DFQATT, CDR2 SNEGSKA (reference sequence). CDR3 coding DNA: TGCAGTGCTAGAGAGGGCGGGAACACAGATACGCAGTATTTT. The encoded protein is CSAREGGNTDTQYF.

This clonotype was detected once. This chain links TRBV7-9 with TRBJ2-5, with a tentative D call TRBD2 (5 bases). CDR3 size: 17 residues. V dropped 4 bases and J dropped 1 base, with 19 bases sitting between them. The germline CDR1 and CDR2 sequences are SEHNR and FQNEAQ (reference sequence). The CDR3 DNA reads TGTGCCAGCAGCTCCCGCAGAGAGGGATGGAGCCAAGAGACCCAGTACTTC. It translates to CASSSRREGWSQETQYF. The complete variable domain, with remaining parts taken from reference TRBV7-9 and TRBJ2-5, reads DTGVSQNPRHKITKRGQNVTFRCDPISEHNRLYWYRQTLGQGPEFLTYFQNEAQLEKSRLLSDRFSAERPKGSFSTLEIQRTEQGDSAMYLCASSSRREGWSQETQYFGPGTRLLVL.

This clonotype was seen ten or more times. V is TRBV3-1 and J is TRBJ1-1; D is unresolved. There are 15 residues in the CDR3. Germline CDR1 LGHDT, CDR2 YNNKEL (reference sequence). The V end was cut by 1 base, the J end by 5 bases, with 14 bases between. CDR3 DNA sequence: TGTGCCAGCAGCCAAGGAAGGACCTCGAGGACTGAAGCTTTCTTT. This codes for CASSQGRTSRTEAFF.

The rearrangement links TRBV5-1 to TRBJ2-3, with D maybe TRBD2 (6 bases). V shed 1 base and J shed 1 base, with 7 bases lying between them. The CDR3 is made up of 14 amino acids. From germline, CDR1 is SGHRS and CDR2 YFSETQ. The chain's CDR3 is CASSLLAGTDTQYF. CDR3 DNA: TGCGCCAGCAGCTTGTTAGCGGGCACAGATACGCAGTATTTT.

The table lists this clonotype with many counts. This chain joins TRBV2 and TRBJ1-6, with D hard to call. The CDR3 is made up of 12 amino acids. V gave up 5 bases and J gave up 9 bases, with 8 bases separating them. Germline-derived CDR1 and CDR2 are SNHLY and FYNNEI. CDR3 region: CASSTYGSPLHF. For the CDR3, the DNA is TGTGCCAGCAGTACCTACGGTTCACCCCTCCACTTT.

This clonotype was seen ten or more times. V and J are TRBV7-3 and TRBJ2-7; maybe TRBD1 (6 bases). The CDR3 covers 15 residues. Trimming cost V 2 bases and J 4 bases, with 15 bases left between them. Germline loops: CDR1 SGHTA, CDR2 FQGTGA. CDR3 amino acids: CASSLGPGQQYEQYF. CDR3 in DNA: TGTGCCAGCAGCTTAGGTCCCGGACAGCAGTACGAGCAGTACTTC.

V usage is TRBV28 and J usage is TRBJ1-1, with no clear D. Germline CDR1 is MDHEN and CDR2 is SYDVKM. The CDR3 has 13 residues. Trimming shortened V by 3 bases and J by 4 bases, and 9 bases separated the two germline ends. This CDR3 is CASSLAGSTEAFF. Written as DNA, the CDR3 is TGTGCCAGCAGTTTGGCAGGCAGCACTGAAGCTTTCTTT. The whole variable domain, remainder taken from reference TRBV28 and TRBJ1-1, is DVKVTQSSRYLVKRTGEKVFLECVQDMDHENMFWYRQDPGLGLRLIYFSYDVKMKEKGDIPEGYSVSREKKERFSLILESASTNQTSMYLCASSLAGSTEAFFGQGTRLTVV.

In this sample, this clonotype turned up a few times. The chain links TRBV2 to TRBJ2-7; D is undetermined. The CDR3 is made up of 13 amino acids. Germline values: CDR1 SNHLY, CDR2 FYNNEI. V lost 5 bases to trimming and J lost 0 bases, with 8 bases between them. CDR3 protein: CASSFSNSYEQYF. In DNA form, the CDR3 reads TGTGCCAGCAGTTTTTCCAACTCCTACGAGCAGTACTTC.

This clonotype was detected only once. Because the CDR3's place on the DNA is in doubt, the DNA is left out and the CDR3 is given as listed by TCRdb. The rearrangement joins TRBV5-1 to TRBJ2-5; TRBD2 was called by the table and not checked on the DNA. CDR1 and CDR2 from the germline V gene are SGHRS and YFSETQ. The CDR3 is 23 residues long, ends included. CDR3: CASSFTPGLAEGRDFFGPGTQYF.

This clonotype was detected many times. V gene TRBV10-2 combines with J gene TRBJ2-7; 7 bases agree with TRBD1. Germline values: CDR1 WSHSY, CDR2 SAAADI. After removal of 3 bases from V and 3 bases from J, the junction contained 8 bases not matched to a gene. The CDR3 runs 15 residues. The CDR3 spells CASSDVWDSNYEQYF. The DNA of the CDR3 is TGCGCCAGCAGTGATGTTTGGGACAGCAACTACGAGCAGTACTTC.

The chain recombines TRBV20-1 with TRBJ2-7, with 15 positions matching TRBD2. J lost 6 bases, V lost 3 bases, and 3 bases had no gene match. The CDR3 contains 14 residues. In germline, CDR1 is DFQATT, CDR2 SNEGSKA (reference sequence). The CDR3 region is CSARGTSGRSEQYF. In nucleotides, the CDR3 is TGCAGTGCTAGGGGGACTAGCGGGAGGAGCGAGCAGTACTTC.

The chain couples TRBV3-1 to TRBJ1-2, with a weak D call TRBD1 (6 bases). Per the germline V gene, CDR1 is LGHDT and CDR2 is YNNKEL (reference sequence). CDR3 size: 15 residues. The V end was cut by 4 bases, the J end by 4 bases, with 16 bases between. The CDR3 nucleotides are TGTGCCAGCAGCCCCATCAAGCAGGGGAGCTATGGCTACACCTTC. Amino acids: CASSPIKQGSYGYTF.

This clonotype was detected only once. This chain links TRBV7-9 with TRBJ2-7; tentatively, D is TRBD1 (6 bases). V lost 7 bases and J lost 2, with 15 bases in between. The germline V gene has CDR1 SEHNR and CDR2 FQNEAQ (reference sequence). The CDR3 has 14 amino acids. The CDR3 region is CASTNGQPTYEQYF. CDR3 sequence (DNA): TGTGCCAGCACTAACGGACAGCCAACCTACGAGCAGTACTTC.

The chain is built from TRBV20-1 and TRBJ2-1, with D tentatively TRBD1 or TRBD2 (5 bases each). Trimming took 2 bases from V and 2 from J, leaving 13 bases between them. The germline V gene has CDR1 DFQATT and CDR2 SNEGSKA (reference sequence). This CDR3 spans 15 amino acids. The CDR3 coding sequence is TGCAGTGCTAGACCTGAGAGGGGAACCTACAATGAGCAGTTCTTC. Its translation: CSARPERGTYNEQFF.